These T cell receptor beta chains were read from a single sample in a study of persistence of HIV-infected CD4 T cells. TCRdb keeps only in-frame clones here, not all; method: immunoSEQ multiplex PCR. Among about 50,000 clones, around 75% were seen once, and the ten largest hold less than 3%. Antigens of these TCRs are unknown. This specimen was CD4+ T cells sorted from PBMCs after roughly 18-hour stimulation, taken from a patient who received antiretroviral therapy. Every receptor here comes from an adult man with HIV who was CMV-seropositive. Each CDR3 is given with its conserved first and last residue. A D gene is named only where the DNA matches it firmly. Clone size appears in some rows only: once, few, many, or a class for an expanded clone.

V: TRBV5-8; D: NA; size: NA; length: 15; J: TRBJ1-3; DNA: TGTGCCAGCAGCATCCGGACCCTAAGAGGAAACACCATATATTTT; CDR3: CASSIRTLRGNTIYF
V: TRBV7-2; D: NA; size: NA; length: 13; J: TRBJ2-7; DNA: TGTGCCAGCAGCTTTCCGGGCTCCATGGAGCAGTACTTC; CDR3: CASSFPGSMEQYF
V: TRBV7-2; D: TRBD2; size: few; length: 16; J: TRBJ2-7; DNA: TGTGCCAGCAGCCCGGAGACTAGCGGGAGGGCCGGCGAGCAGTACTTC; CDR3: CASSPETSGRAGEQYF
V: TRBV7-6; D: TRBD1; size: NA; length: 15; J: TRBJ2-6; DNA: TGTGCCAGCAGCCTGGGGCAGGGGGCGGAAGGGGTCCTGACTTTC; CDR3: CASSLGQGAEGVLTF
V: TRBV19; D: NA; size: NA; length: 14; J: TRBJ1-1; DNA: TGTGCCAGTAGTATAGAGGGTAGGGTCGGTGAAGCTTTCTTT; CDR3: CASSIEGRVGEAFF
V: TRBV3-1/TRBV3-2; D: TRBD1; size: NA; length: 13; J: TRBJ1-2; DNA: TGTGCCAGCAGCCAAGTGGACAGGGACGGCTACACCTTC; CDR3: CASSQVDRDGYTF
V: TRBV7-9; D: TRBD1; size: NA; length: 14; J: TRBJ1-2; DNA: TGTGCCAGCAGCTCTCAGCAGGGGGCGGGAGGCTACACCTTC; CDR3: CASSSQQGAGGYTF
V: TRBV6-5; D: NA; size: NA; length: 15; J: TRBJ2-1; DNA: TGTGCCAGCACCCAAGCGAGGGGGAGATGGAATGAGCAGTTCTTC; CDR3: CASTQARGRWNEQFF
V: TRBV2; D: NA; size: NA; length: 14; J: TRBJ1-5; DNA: TGTGCCAGCACTGCTATTCGAAGCAATCAGCCCCAGCATTTT; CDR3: CASTAIRSNQPQHF
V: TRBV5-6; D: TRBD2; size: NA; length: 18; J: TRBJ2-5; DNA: TGTGCCAGCAGCTTTCGGACTAGCGGGAGGAGGGGACAAGAGACCCAGTACTTC; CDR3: CASSFRTSGRRGQETQYF
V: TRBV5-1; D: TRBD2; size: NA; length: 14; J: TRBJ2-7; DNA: TGCGCCAGCAGTACGGCGGGGGACTCCTACGAGCAGTACTTC; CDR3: CASSTAGDSYEQYF
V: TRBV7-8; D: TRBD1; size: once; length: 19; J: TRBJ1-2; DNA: TGTGCCAGCAGCGCAACCTCCCGGGACAGGGGAGTTCGTCGTACCGGCTACACCTTC; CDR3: CASSATSRDRGVRRTGYTF
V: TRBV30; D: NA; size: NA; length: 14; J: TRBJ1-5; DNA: TGTGCCTGGAGTCCGGGAGTTGGCAATCAGCCCCAGCATTTT; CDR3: CAWSPGVGNQPQHF
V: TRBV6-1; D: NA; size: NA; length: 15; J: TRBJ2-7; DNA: TGTGCCAGCAGTGAAGAACGGCAAAGACCCTACGAGCAGTACTTC; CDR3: CASSEERQRPYEQYF
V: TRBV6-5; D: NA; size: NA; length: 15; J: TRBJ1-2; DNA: TGTGCCAGCAGTAGCCGGGACATGGCTAACTATGGCTACACCTTC; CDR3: CASSSRDMANYGYTF
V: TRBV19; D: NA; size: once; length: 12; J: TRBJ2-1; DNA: TGTGCCAGTAAGGGCGAGGTGTGGGAGCAGTTCTTC; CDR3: CASKGEVWEQFF
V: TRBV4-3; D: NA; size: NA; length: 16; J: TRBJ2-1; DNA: TGCGCCAGCAGCCAAGACCTGAGGGACGGCTACAATGAGCAGTTCTTC; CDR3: CASSQDLRDGYNEQFF
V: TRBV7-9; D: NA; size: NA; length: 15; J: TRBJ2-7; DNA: TGTGCCAGCAGACCTTCTGGGACTTCTGGCCACGAGCAGTACTTC; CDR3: CASRPSGTSGHEQYF
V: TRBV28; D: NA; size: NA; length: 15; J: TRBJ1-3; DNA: TGTGCCAGCAGTTTTAGAGGGCTCTCAGGAAACACCATATATTTT; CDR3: CASSFRGLSGNTIYF
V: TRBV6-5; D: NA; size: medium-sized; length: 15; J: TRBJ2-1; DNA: TGTGCCAGCAGTTACTCAAGGGGGGCGCGTAATGAGCAGTTCTTC; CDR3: CASSYSRGARNEQFF
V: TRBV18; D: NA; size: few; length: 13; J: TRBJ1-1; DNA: TGTGCCAGCTCAGCGACAGCAGACACTGAAGCTTTCTTT; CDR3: CASSATADTEAFF
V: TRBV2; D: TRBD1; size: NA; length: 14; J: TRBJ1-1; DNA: TGTGCCAGCAGACTCCCGGGACAGGGCCTTGAAGCTTTCTTT; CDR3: CASRLPGQGLEAFF
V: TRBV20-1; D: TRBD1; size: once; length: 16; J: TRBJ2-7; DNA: TGCAGTGCTAGTGGCCGGGACAGGATACTCTCCTACGAGCAGTACTTC; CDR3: CSASGRDRILSYEQYF
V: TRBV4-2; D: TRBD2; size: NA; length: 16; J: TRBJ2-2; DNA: TGTGCCAGCAGCCAGTTAGCGGGAGGGCCCACCGGGGAGCTGTTTTTT; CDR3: CASSQLAGGPTGELFF
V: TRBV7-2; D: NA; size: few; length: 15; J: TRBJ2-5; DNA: TGTGCCAGCAGTAGAACAGGGAGTGGGCAAGAGACCCAGTACTTC; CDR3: CASSRTGSGQETQYF
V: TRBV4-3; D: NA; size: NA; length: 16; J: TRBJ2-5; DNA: TGCGCCAGCAGCCAAGAGAGGGGGAGGGCCTTTGGGACCCAGTACTTC; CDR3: CASSQERGRAFGTQYF
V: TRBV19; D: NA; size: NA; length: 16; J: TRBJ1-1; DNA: TGTGCCAGTAGTTCCCCGCAAGGACGGATGAACACTGAAGCTTTCTTT; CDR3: CASSSPQGRMNTEAFF
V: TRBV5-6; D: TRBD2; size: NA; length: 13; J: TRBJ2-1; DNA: TGTGCCAGCAGCTCGGGACTAGCGGGGTCTCAATTCTTC; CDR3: CASSSGLAGSQFF
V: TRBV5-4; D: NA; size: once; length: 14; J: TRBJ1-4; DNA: TGTGCCAGCAGCTTGTCCGGGGCTGGTGAAAAACTGTTTTTT; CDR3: CASSLSGAGEKLFF